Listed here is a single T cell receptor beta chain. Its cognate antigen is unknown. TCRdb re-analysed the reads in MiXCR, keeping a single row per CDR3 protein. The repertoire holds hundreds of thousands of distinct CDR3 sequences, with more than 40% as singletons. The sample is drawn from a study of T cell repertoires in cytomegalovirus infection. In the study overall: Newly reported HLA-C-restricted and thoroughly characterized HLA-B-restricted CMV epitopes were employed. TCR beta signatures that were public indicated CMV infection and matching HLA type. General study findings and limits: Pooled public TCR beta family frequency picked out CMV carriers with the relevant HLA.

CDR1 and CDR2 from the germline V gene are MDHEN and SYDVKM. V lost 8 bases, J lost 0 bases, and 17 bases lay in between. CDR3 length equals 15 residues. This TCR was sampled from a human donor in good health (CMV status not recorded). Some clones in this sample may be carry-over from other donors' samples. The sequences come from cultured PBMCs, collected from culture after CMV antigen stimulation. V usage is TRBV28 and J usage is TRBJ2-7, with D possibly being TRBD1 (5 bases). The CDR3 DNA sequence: TGTGCCAGCTCATTCCGACCAGGGAACTCCTACGAGCAGTACTTC. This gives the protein CASSFRPGNSYEQYF.